This T cell receptor (beta chain) was retrieved from a study of blood T cell repertoires in COVID-19. V was clipped by 1 base and J by 0 bases; unmatched bases: 9. Germline assignment: CDR1 LGHNA and CDR2 YSLEER. This CDR3 spans 18 amino acids. The assay was immunoSEQ multiplex PCR, and TCRdb's table has in-frame clones only and misses some. The table includes about 260,000 clones, more than 85% detected once. This TCR derives from a person under 35 with COVID-19, enrolled during active disease. The chain carries TRBV4-3 and TRBJ1-3; 7 bases map to TRBD1. Sequenced sample: peripheral blood. Here the CDR3 reads CASSQAVEGASSGNTIYF. The CDR3 DNA sequence: TGCGCCAGCAGCCAAGCGGTTGAGGGGGCAAGCTCTGGAAACACCATATATTTT.